This entry lists 10 T cell receptor beta chains sequenced from one sample in a study of a mutant IDH1 vaccine in newly diagnosed glioma. Their antigens are not known. The time point denotes: week 5, during vaccination. The investigators gave 300 ug of mutant IDH1 20-mer peptide in each vaccine dose, together with topical imiquimod. The protocol was immunoSEQ multiplex PCR, while the TCRdb copy is restricted to in-frame clones and leaves out a portion. The sample holds around 46,000 clones; roughly 73% are singletons and the top ten take around 5.2%. Sample: PBMCs, taken from a glioma patient whose treatment included an IDH1 peptide vaccine. These receptors were obtained from a middle-aged man with glioma.

V and J are TRBV15 and TRBJ1-2; the match to TRBD1 covers 9 bases. J gave up 3 bases and V 4 bases, and 6 bases lay outside the gene matches. Germline V gene data show CDR1 as LNHNV and CDR2 as YYDKDF (reference sequence). This CDR3 is built from 15 residues. Here the CDR3 reads CATSTRQGGDYGYTF. The CDR3 region has the DNA TGTGCCACCAGCACAAGACAGGGGGGGGACTATGGCTACACCTTC.

V usage is TRBV4-2 and J usage is TRBJ2-7, with TRBD2 identical over 11 bases. The CDR3 totals 14 residues. The V and J ends lost 7 bases and 3 bases, in that order; junction bases with no gene match: 5. Per the germline V gene, CDR1 is LGHNA and CDR2 is YNFKEQ. The CDR3 loop is CASTPSGGNYEQYF. The DNA of the CDR3 is TGTGCCAGCACCCCTAGCGGGGGGAACTACGAGCAGTACTTC.

The genes are TRBV18 and TRBJ1-2; D is unclear. The V and J ends lost 1 base and 6 bases respectively, with 3 bases between them. CDR1 KGHSH and CDR2 LQKENI come from the germline V gene. This CDR3 region has 11 residues. The CDR3 DNA sequence: TGTGCCAGCTCACCACTTCATGGCTACACCTTC. Its translation is CASSPLHGYTF.

The chain employs TRBV4-1 and TRBJ1-2; 9 positions agree with TRBD1. The CDR3 runs to 14 residues. CDR1 is MGHRA and CDR2 is YSYEKL in the germline V gene. Unmatched junction bases numbered 0, after V lost 0 bases and J lost 4 bases. The CDR3 nucleotides are TGCGCCAGCAGCCAAGAGGGACAGGGCTATGGCTACACCTTC. Protein sequence: CASSQEGQGYGYTF.

This chain joins TRBV25-1 and TRBJ1-3; D might be TRBD1 (6 bases). The CDR3 contains 18 residues. Germline V CDR1 and CDR2: MGHDK, SYGVNS. V lost 4 bases and J lost 0, with 19 bases in between. CDR3 DNA sequence: TGTGCCAGCAGTGGCGGCGACAGGACGACGAGCTCTGGAAACACCATATATTTT. Translated, it gives CASSGGDRTTSSGNTIYF.

CDR3 in DNA: TGTGCCAGCAGTGATTCCAGACAGGGGAGAATCCGTACCGGGGAGCTGTTTTTT. It is translated as CASSDSRQGRIRTGELFF. V usage is TRBV6-1 and J usage is TRBJ2-2; TRBD1 agrees at 8 bases. Germline V lookup: CDR1 MNHNS, CDR2 SASEGT. Germline trimming cut 3 bases from V and 5 bases from J; bases unmatched to any gene: 14. The CDR3 is 18 amino acids.

This clone was counted between two and nine times. The V call is TRBV6-5, the J call TRBJ1-1; 9 bases are shared with TRBD1. Per the germline V gene, CDR1 is MNHEY and CDR2 is SVGAGI. Trimming removed 7 bases from V and 10 bases from J; junction bases left unmatched: 4. The CDR3 is 11 residues long. The CDR3 sequence: CASIRDRAAFF. The CDR3 DNA is TGTGCCAGCATTCGGGACAGGGCAGCTTTCTTT.

V and J are TRBV7-6 and TRBJ2-1, with 10 bases matching TRBD1. The germline V gene has CDR1 SGHVS and CDR2 FNYEAQ. The J segment lost 6 bases and the V segment lost 5 bases, leaving 7 bases of the junction unmatched. The CDR3 has 15 residues. The CDR3 loop is CASSRDRGRSNEQFF. The CDR3 DNA is TGTGCCAGCAGCCGCGACAGGGGGCGAAGCAATGAGCAGTTCTTC.

This clone was detected only a few times. J is TRBJ2-7 and V is TRBV6-6; D uncertain. Deletions cut 0 bases from V and 2 bases from J, with 11 bases between. The CDR3 length is 15 residues. The germline V gene encodes CDR1 MNHNY and CDR2 SVGAGI (reference sequence). The CDR3: CASSYSSGVAYEQYF. The CDR3 bases are TGTGCCAGCAGTTACTCGAGTGGGGTGGCCTACGAGCAGTACTTC.

The chain carries TRBV7-2 and TRBJ1-1; maybe TRBD1 (6 bases). Germline loops: CDR1 SGHTA, CDR2 FQGNSA. Trimming stripped 3 bases from V and 1 base from J, with 9 bases between. This CDR3 contains 14 residues. For the CDR3, the DNA is TGTGCCAGCAGCTTGCGGACAGCGAACACTGAAGCTTTCTTT. This translates into CASSLRTANTEAFF.